These 15 T cell receptor beta chains share one sample of origin, sequenced in a study of T cell responses to AZD1222 COVID-19 vaccine. Profiling relied on immunoSEQ multiplex PCR, and the TCRdb table lists in-frame clones only, not all of them. The table lists 100,000 or so clones, approximately 89% of them singletons. The material was peripheral blood, obtained 28 days after the second AZD1222 dose. The receptors here all came from an adult who received the AZD1222 COVID-19 vaccine.

The V gene is TRBV28, the J gene TRBJ1-1; the D is unclear. Trimming stripped 2 bases from V and 1 base from J, with 8 bases between. This CDR3 contains 14 residues. Germline V gene lookup returns CDR1 MDHEN and CDR2 SYDVKM. The CDR3 loop is CASSLVQRNTEAFF. In DNA form, the CDR3 reads TGTGCCAGCAGTTTAGTCCAGAGGAACACTGAAGCTTTCTTT.

This chain connects TRBV28 to TRBJ1-4; D call uncertain. The CDR3 spans 11 residues. V lost 5 bases and J 7 bases, leaving 5 bases between the germline ends. Germline V gene sequence: CDR1 MDHEN, CDR2 SYDVKM. CDR3: CASSTSEKLFF. The CDR3 bases are TGTGCCAGCAGTACCTCTGAAAAACTGTTTTTT.

The rearrangement joins TRBV7-3 to TRBJ1-5; D uncertain. This CDR3 spans 13 amino acids. V lost 2 bases and J 5 bases, leaving 7 bases between the germline ends. The germline CDR1 and CDR2 sequences are SGHTA and FQGTGA. CDR3 sequence: CASSLAPYQPQHF. The DNA of the CDR3 is TGTGCCAGCAGCTTAGCGCCCTATCAGCCCCAGCATTTT.

The chain uses TRBV28 and TRBJ2-2; a possible D gene is TRBD2 (7 bases). The CDR3 spans 14 residues. V was shortened by 6 bases and J by 2 bases, with 10 bases between the two germline ends. CDR1 and CDR2 from the germline V gene are MDHEN and SYDVKM. The DNA for the CDR3 is TGTGCCAGCAGCTGGGGGGGCAACACCGGGGAGCTGTTTTTT. This translates into CASSWGGNTGELFF.

The chain is built from TRBV19 and TRBJ1-3; 7 bases match TRBD1. The germline V gene encodes CDR1 LNHDA and CDR2 SQIVND (reference sequence). After removal of 6 bases from V and 2 bases from J, the junction contained 4 bases not matched to a gene. The CDR3 runs 14 residues. The CDR3 here is CASRTDRAGNTIYF. For the CDR3, the DNA is TGTGCCAGTAGAACTGACAGGGCTGGAAACACCATATATTTT. Together with reference TRBV19 and TRBJ1-3, the CDR3 gives the full variable domain: DGGITQSPKYLFRKEGQNVTLSCEQNLNHDAMYWYRQDPGQGLRLIYYSQIVNDFQKGDIAEGYSVSREKKESFPLTVTSAQKNPTAFYLCASRTDRAGNTIYFGEGSWLTVV.

V gene TRBV9 combines with J gene TRBJ2-1; TRBD2 might be the D (6 bases). The CDR3 covers 15 residues. Deletions cut 3 bases from V and 1 base from J, with 11 bases between. CDR1 is SGDLS and CDR2 is YYNGEE in the germline V gene. CDR3 protein: CASSETGVSYNEQFF. The CDR3 bases are TGTGCCAGCAGCGAGACGGGAGTTTCCTACAATGAGCAGTTCTTC.

V is TRBV28 and J is TRBJ2-7; TRBD1 aligns across 8 bases. The CDR3 loop spans 15 amino acids. The germline V gene encodes CDR1 MDHEN and CDR2 SYDVKM. With V trimmed by 6 bases and J by 3 bases, 10 bases remained unmatched. The CDR3 here is CASRTTGATFYEQYF. The DNA of the CDR3 is TGTGCCAGCAGGACGACAGGGGCGACCTTCTACGAGCAGTACTTC.

The rearrangement links TRBV5-1 to TRBJ2-3; 8 nucleotides line up with TRBD2. Trimming removed 0 bases from V and 1 base from J; junction bases left unmatched: 1. This CDR3 has 15 residues. CDR1 and CDR2 from the germline V gene are SGHRS and YFSETQ. The CDR3 protein is CASSLATSGTDTQYF. In DNA form, the CDR3 reads TGCGCCAGCAGCTTGGCGACTAGCGGCACAGATACGCAGTATTTT.

The chain uses TRBV2 and TRBJ1-1, with unresolved D. The V and J ends lost 6 bases and 5 bases respectively, with 19 bases between them. There are 15 residues in the CDR3. Germline CDR1 SNHLY, CDR2 FYNNEI. The CDR3 region is CASRRQDLSQTEAFF. CDR3 coding DNA: TGTGCCAGCAGGCGGCAGGATCTCTCACAGACTGAAGCTTTCTTT.

The chain carries TRBV7-2 and TRBJ1-5, with 10 positions matching TRBD1. CDR3 length equals 16 residues. The ends lost 5 bases at V and 2 bases at J; junction bases unmatched: 6. Germline V gives CDR1 SGHTA, CDR2 FQGNSA. The CDR3 here is CASSTQDRGGNQPQHF. The CDR3 nucleotides are TGTGCCAGCAGCACCCAGGACAGGGGGGGCAATCAGCCCCAGCATTTT.

V gene TRBV28 combines with J gene TRBJ2-5, with TRBD2 matching over 7 bases. Germline V gives CDR1 MDHEN, CDR2 SYDVKM. Losses at the gene ends were 2 bases for V and 5 bases for J; bases not matched to a gene: 8. CDR3 length: 15 residues. CDR3 bases: TGTGCCAGCAGTTTAGGAAGCGGGATGGTGGAGACCCAGTACTTC. Residues: CASSLGSGMVETQYF.

The gene calls are TRBV14 and TRBJ2-1; D ambiguous. Germline CDR1 reads SGHDN; CDR2 reads FVKESK. The length of the CDR3 is 17 residues. With 0 bases removed from V and 8 bases from J, the gap between germline ends came to 20 bases. The CDR3 bases are TGTGCCAGCAGCCAAGATCCCCCCGGTGTAGGTAAGGATGAGCAGTTCTTC. Translation gives CASSQDPPGVGKDEQFF.

In its sample, this clone was seen a few times. This sequence joins TRBV5-4 and TRBJ1-5; D may be TRBD1 (5 bases). Per the germline V gene, CDR1 is SGHNT and CDR2 is YYREEE (reference sequence). V was trimmed by 3 bases and J by 7 bases, leaving 17 bases between them. This CDR3 is built from 15 residues. The CDR3 bases are TGTGCCAGCAGCTACCCCCGGGGGAGGCGACAGCCCCAGCATTTT. Protein sequence: CASSYPRGRRQPQHF.

V usage is TRBV4-2 and J usage is TRBJ1-2; no clear D. Trimming left V 4 bases short and J 2 bases short, with 11 bases between. The CDR3 spans 14 residues. Germline assignment: CDR1 LGHNA and CDR2 YNFKEQ. The CDR3 nucleotides read TGTGCCAGCAGCCTCCAGACTGGAAACTATGGCTACACCTTC. It yields the protein CASSLQTGNYGYTF.

The sample holds one count of this clone. The chain has TRBV2 and TRBJ2-7; no clear D. The V end was cut by 2 bases, the J end by 3 bases, with 5 bases between. Germline V gene lookup returns CDR1 SNHLY and CDR2 FYNNEI. There are 12 residues in the CDR3. This chain's CDR3 is CASSELGYEQYF. The CDR3 nucleotides read TGTGCCAGCAGTGAATTAGGCTACGAGCAGTACTTC.